This T cell receptor (beta chain) was identified in a study of cytomegalovirus exposure and HLA in healthy donors. Study-wide results and caveats: Analyses of presence/absence relied on an assumption of roughly uniform sequencing depth across donors.

Germline V gene data show CDR1 as SGHRS and CDR2 as YFSETQ. The V segment lost 0 bases and the J segment 7 bases; nucleotides outside the gene matches: 6. This CDR3 is built from 14 residues. Vbeta (60) and Jbeta (13) primers were used in the PCR. Repertoires were generated with immunoSEQ multiplex PCR, while TCRdb's copy carries only in-frame clones and drops some. The table lists approximately 150,000 clones, roughly 80% of them singletons. About this clone itself: Its specificity is unknown.

The sample was PBMCs. The sequence was collected from a woman in her thirties in good health and CMV-seropositive. The rearrangement links TRBV5-1 to TRBJ1-1; TRBD1 matches at 7 bases. The CDR3 is CASSLGGDRIEAFF. CDR3 in DNA: TGCGCCAGCAGCTTGGGGGGGGACAGAATTGAAGCTTTCTTT.